This TCR beta chain emerged from a study of T cell repertoires in cytomegalovirus infection. Whole-study context: Public TCR beta signatures were indicative of both CMV infection and a matching HLA type. General study results and limits: Summed frequency of public TCR beta families distinguished CMV carriers with the relevant HLA. The response measured ex vivo was dominated by TCR beta clonotypes (HLA-C-restricted and CMV-specific).

The germline CDR1 and CDR2 sequences are SGHTA and FQGNSA. The junction had 6 bases not matched to a gene; V was cut back by 0 bases and J by 6 bases. This CDR3 contains 15 residues. TCRdb re-analysed the reads in MiXCR, keeping a single row per CDR3 protein. The profile shows 150,000 to 200,000 distinct CDR3 sequences, 8% to 10% of them singletons. This clonotype was picked up many times. Its target is not known. This sequence originates from a human donor in good health (CMV status not recorded). Some clones in this sample may be carry-over from other donors' samples. The specimen was PBMCs. V gene TRBV7-2 combines with J gene TRBJ1-2; 8 bases match TRBD1. The CDR3 protein is CASSLAGQGINGYTF. For the CDR3, the DNA is TGTGCCAGCAGCTTAGCCGGACAGGGAATTAATGGCTACACCTTC.